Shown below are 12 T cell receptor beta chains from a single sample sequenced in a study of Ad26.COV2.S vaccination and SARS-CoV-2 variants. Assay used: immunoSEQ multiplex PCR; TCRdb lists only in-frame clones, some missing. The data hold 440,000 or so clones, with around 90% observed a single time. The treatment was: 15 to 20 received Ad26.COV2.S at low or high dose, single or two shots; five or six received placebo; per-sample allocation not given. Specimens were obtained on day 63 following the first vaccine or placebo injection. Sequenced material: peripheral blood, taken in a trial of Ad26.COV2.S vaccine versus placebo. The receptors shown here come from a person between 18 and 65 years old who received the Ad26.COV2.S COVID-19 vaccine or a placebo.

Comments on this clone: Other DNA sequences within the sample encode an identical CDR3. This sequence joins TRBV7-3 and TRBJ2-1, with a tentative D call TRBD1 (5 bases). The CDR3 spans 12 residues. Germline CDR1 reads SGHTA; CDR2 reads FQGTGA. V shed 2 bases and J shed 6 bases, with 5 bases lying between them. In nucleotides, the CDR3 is TGTGCCAGCAGCTTACAGGGCAATGAGCAGTTCTTC. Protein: CASSLQGNEQFF.

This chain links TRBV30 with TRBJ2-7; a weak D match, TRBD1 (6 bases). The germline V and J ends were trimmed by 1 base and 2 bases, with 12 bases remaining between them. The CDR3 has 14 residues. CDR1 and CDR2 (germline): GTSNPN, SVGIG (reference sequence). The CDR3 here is CAWSEGVWAYEQYF. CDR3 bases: TGTGCCTGGAGTGAGGGGGTCTGGGCCTACGAGCAGTACTTC.

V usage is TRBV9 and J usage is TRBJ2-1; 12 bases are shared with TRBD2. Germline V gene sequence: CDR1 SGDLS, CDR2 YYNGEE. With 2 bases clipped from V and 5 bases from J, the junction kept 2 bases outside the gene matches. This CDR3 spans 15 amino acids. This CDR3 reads CASSVGLAGHNEQFF. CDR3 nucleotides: TGTGCCAGCAGCGTGGGACTAGCGGGCCACAATGAGCAGTTCTTC. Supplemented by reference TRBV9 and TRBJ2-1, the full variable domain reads DSGVTQTPKHLITATGQRVTLRCSPRSGDLSVYWYQQSLDQGLQFLIQYYNGEERAKGNILERFSAQQFPDLHSELNLSSLELGDSALYFCASSVGLAGHNEQFFGPGTRLTVL.

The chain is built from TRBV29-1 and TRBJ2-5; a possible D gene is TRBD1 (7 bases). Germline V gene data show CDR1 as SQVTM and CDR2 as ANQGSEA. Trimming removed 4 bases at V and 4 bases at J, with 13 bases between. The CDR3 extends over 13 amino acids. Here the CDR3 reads CSVGSQGGETQYF. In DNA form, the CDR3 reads TGCAGCGTTGGAAGTCAGGGGGGAGAGACCCAGTACTTC.

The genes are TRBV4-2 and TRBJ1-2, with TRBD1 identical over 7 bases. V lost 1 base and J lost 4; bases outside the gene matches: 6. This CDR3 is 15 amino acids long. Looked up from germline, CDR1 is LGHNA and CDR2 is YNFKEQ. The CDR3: CASSQVIGGGYGYTF. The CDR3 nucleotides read TGTGCCAGCAGCCAAGTAATAGGGGGCGGCTATGGCTACACCTTC.

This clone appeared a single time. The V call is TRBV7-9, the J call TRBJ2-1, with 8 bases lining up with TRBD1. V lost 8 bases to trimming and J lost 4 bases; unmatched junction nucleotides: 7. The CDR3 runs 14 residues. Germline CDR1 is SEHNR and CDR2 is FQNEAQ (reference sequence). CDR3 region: CASSSGTGYNEQFF. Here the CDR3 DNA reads TGTGCCAGCTCCTCCGGGACAGGTTACAATGAGCAGTTCTTC.

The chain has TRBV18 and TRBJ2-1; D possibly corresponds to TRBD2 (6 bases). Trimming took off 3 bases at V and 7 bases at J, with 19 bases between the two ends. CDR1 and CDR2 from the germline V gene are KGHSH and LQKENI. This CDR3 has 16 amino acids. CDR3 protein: CASSPSGLGGLNEQFF. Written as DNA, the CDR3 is TGTGCCAGCTCACCGTCGGGACTGGGGGGTTTGAATGAGCAGTTCTTC. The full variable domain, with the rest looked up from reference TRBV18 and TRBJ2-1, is NAGVMQNPRHLVRRRGQEARLRCSPMKGHSHVYWYRQLPEEGLKFMVYLQKENIIDESGMPKERFSAEFPKEGPSILRIQQVVRGDSAAYFCASSPSGLGGLNEQFFGPGTRLTVL.

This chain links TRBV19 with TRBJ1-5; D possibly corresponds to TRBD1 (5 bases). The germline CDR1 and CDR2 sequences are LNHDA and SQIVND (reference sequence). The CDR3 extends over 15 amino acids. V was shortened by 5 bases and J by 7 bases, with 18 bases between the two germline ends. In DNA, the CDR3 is TGTGCCAGTAGTCCGACCGGGAGGGGAAAGCAGCCCCAGCATTTT. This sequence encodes CASSPTGRGKQPQHF.

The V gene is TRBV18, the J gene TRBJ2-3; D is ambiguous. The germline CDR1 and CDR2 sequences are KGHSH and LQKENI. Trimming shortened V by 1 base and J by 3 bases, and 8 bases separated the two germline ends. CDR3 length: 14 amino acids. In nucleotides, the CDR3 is TGTGCCAGCTCACCACTCCCTGGGACAGATACGCAGTATTTT. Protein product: CASSPLPGTDTQYF. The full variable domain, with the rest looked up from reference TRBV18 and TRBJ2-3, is NAGVMQNPRHLVRRRGQEARLRCSPMKGHSHVYWYRQLPEEGLKFMVYLQKENIIDESGMPKERFSAEFPKEGPSILRIQQVVRGDSAAYFCASSPLPGTDTQYFGPGTRLTVL.

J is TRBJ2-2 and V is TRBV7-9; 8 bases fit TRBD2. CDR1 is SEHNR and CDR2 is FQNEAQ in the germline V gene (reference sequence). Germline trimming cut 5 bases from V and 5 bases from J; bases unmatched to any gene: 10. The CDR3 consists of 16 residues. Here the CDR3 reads CASSLKAGDRTGELFF. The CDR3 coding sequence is TGTGCCAGCAGCCTCAAAGCGGGAGATCGGACCGGGGAGCTGTTTTTT.

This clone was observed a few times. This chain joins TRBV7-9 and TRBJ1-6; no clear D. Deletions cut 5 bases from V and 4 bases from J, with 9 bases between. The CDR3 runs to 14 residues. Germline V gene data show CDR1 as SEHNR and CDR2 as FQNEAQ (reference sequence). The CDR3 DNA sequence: TGTGCCAGCAGCCCCGGACTGTATAATTCACCCCTCCACTTT. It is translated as CASSPGLYNSPLHF.

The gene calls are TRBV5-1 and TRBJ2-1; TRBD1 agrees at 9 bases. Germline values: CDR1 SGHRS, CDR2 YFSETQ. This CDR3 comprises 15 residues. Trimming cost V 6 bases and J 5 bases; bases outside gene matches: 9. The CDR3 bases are TGCGCCAGCAAACACCGGGACAGGGTTGACAATGAGCAGTTCTTC. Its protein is CASKHRDRVDNEQFF. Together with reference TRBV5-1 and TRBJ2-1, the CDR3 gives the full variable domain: KAGVTQTPRYLIKTRGQQVTLSCSPISGHRSVSWYQQTPGQGLQFLFEYFSETQRNKGNFPGRFSGRQFSNSRSEMNVSTLELGDSALYLCASKHRDRVDNEQFFGPGTRLTVL.